The 29 T cell receptor beta chains presented below share a single source sample, sequenced in a study of shared clonotypes between healthy human individuals. TCRdb keeps only in-frame clones here, not all; method: immunoSEQ multiplex PCR. This table has some 490,000 clones, more than 65% appearing once. What was sequenced was PBMCs. Source of these receptors: a middle-aged woman in good health. Some clones in this sample may be carry-over from other donors' samples.

J is TRBJ1-4 and V is TRBV28; D is possibly TRBD1 (5 bases). V lost 6 bases and J 3 bases, leaving 14 bases between the germline ends. CDR1 and CDR2 from the germline V gene are MDHEN and SYDVKM. The CDR3 contains 15 residues. The CDR3 DNA is TGTGCCAGCAGCGATAGCGACAGAGCTAATGAAAAACTGTTTTTT. This translates into CASSDSDRANEKLFF.

Of note for this clone: This sequence is one base from a far larger clone and is likely a read error. The sample contains more than one DNA sequence encoding this CDR3. The V and J genes are TRBV19 and TRBJ1-1; D unresolved. Germline assignment: CDR1 LNHDA and CDR2 SQIVND (reference sequence). V lost 9 bases and J 1 base, leaving 12 bases between the germline ends. The CDR3 sequence is 13 residues long. The CDR3 bases are TGTGCCAGCCGTGGGCAGCCGAACACTGAAGCTTTCTTT. The encoded protein is CASRGQPNTEAFF.

CDR3: CASSLAFYTGELFF. In DNA form, the CDR3 reads TGTGCCAGCAGCTTGGCCTTCTACACCGGGGAGCTGTTTTTT. The chain uses TRBV5-8 and TRBJ2-2; D uncertain. V was pared by 0 bases and J by 3 bases, with 6 bases between. The germline V gene encodes CDR1 SGHTS and CDR2 YDEGEE. This CDR3 contains 14 residues.

In regard to this clone: A far larger clone is one base from this, pointing to a likely read error. The chain employs TRBV4-1 and TRBJ2-4; no clear D gene. The germline V gene has CDR1 MGHRA and CDR2 YSYEKL. The CDR3 has 15 amino acids. Trimming cost V 4 bases and J 0 bases, with 10 bases left between them. The CDR3 reads CASSPDPIAKNIQYF. As DNA, the CDR3 is TGCGCCAGCAGCCCCGACCCCATAGCCAAAAACATTCAGTACTTC.

This rearrangement joins TRBV5-1 to TRBJ2-3; 10 nucleotides line up with TRBD2. V lost 0 bases, J lost 1 base, and 2 bases stayed unmatched. The V gene's germline CDR1 is SGHRS and CDR2 YFSETQ. The CDR3 loop spans 16 amino acids. The CDR3 reads CASSLAGLAGTDTQYF. CDR3 nucleotide sequence: TGCGCCAGCAGCTTGGCCGGACTAGCGGGCACAGATACGCAGTATTTT.

V is TRBV30 and J is TRBJ2-3; D unclear. Germline CDR1 reads GTSNPN; CDR2 reads SVGIG (reference sequence). This CDR3 contains 12 residues. V was pared by 5 bases and J by 6 bases, with 12 bases between. In nucleotides, the CDR3 is TGTGCCTGGGGCCGAACTGTGGATACGCAGTATTTT. Its translation is CAWGRTVDTQYF.

The V call is TRBV6-6, the J call TRBJ1-2, with 8 bases fitting TRBD1. This CDR3 is 14 amino acids long. V gave up 5 bases and J gave up 4 bases; unmatched junction bases: 6. Per germline, CDR1 MNHNY and CDR2 SVGAGI (reference sequence). CDR3 region: CASSRDRGGYGYTF. Written as DNA, the CDR3 is TGTGCCAGCAGTCGCGACAGGGGCGGCTATGGCTACACCTTC.

About this clone: A far larger clone differs by one base, so this is likely a read error. The chain joins TRBV4-2 to TRBJ2-3; D possibly corresponds to TRBD1 (6 bases). Germline V lookup: CDR1 LGHNA, CDR2 YNFKEQ. Between the trimmed V and J ends, which lost 4 bases and 3 bases, there was a span of 20 bases. The CDR3 is made up of 17 amino acids. Here the CDR3 reads CASSPRAAVGGTDTQYF. CDR3 in DNA: TGTGCCAGCAGCCCCCGAGCCGCGGTAGGGGGAACAGATACGCAGTATTTT.

This chain connects TRBV5-6 to TRBJ2-7, with TRBD1 identical over 10 bases. Germline lookup yields CDR1 SGHDT and CDR2 YYEEEE. The CDR3 runs to 14 residues. The junction had 3 bases not matched to a gene; V was cut back by 0 bases and J by 6 bases. The DNA of the CDR3 is TGTGCCAGCAGCTTGGGTCGACAGGGGGCCGAGCAGTACTTC. Protein sequence: CASSLGRQGAEQYF.

CDR3 DNA sequence: TGTGCCAGTGGGGGGGGGAACACTGAAGCTTTCTTT. This sequence encodes CASGGGNTEAFF. This chain connects TRBV10-3 to TRBJ1-1; the D gene is possibly TRBD1 (5 bases). This CDR3 spans 12 amino acids. The ends were cut back, 10 bases at V and 1 base at J, with 10 bases in the middle. Germline V CDR1 and CDR2: ENHRY, SYGVKD.

The sample holds a few counts of this clone. The V and J genes are TRBV28 and TRBJ1-4; a possible D gene is TRBD1 (6 bases). V lost 5 bases and J 7 bases, leaving 14 bases between the germline ends. From germline, CDR1 is MDHEN and CDR2 SYDVKM. CDR3 length: 14 amino acids. CDR3 in DNA: TGTGCCAGCAGTCAGGGGTCGGCCAGTGAAAAACTGTTTTTT. It encodes CASSQGSASEKLFF.

This clone was found many times. This chain links TRBV2 with TRBJ1-4, with D maybe TRBD1 (5 bases). V lost 7 bases and J lost 11, with 14 bases in between. CDR3 length: 12 amino acids. CDR1 and CDR2 from the germline V gene are SNHLY and FYNNEI. Here the CDR3 reads CASTREGLKLFF. CDR3 DNA: TGTGCCAGCACCAGGGAGGGGTTGAAACTGTTTTTT. Variable domain in full (rest from reference TRBV2 and TRBJ1-4): EPEVTQTPSHQVTQMGQEVILRCVPISNHLYFYWYRQILGQKVEFLVSFYNNEISEKSEIFDDQFSVERPDGSNFTLKIRSTKLEDSAMYFCASTREGLKLFFGSGTQLSVL.

This clone was detected only a few times. The V call is TRBV6-1, the J call TRBJ2-1; 9 nucleotides match TRBD1. The germline V gene encodes CDR1 MNHNS and CDR2 SASEGT. CDR3 length: 19 amino acids. V gave up 3 bases and J gave up 0 bases; unmatched junction bases: 12. The CDR3 bases are TGTGCCAGCAGTGACTACGGGACAGGGAAATATTCCTCCTACAATGAGCAGTTCTTC. This translates into CASSDYGTGKYSSYNEQFF.

Only one count was recorded for this clone. J is TRBJ1-1 and V is TRBV2, with D perhaps TRBD1 (6 bases). CDR1 is SNHLY and CDR2 is FYNNEI in the germline V gene. Trimming pared 8 bases from V and 5 bases from J, leaving 12 bases between. The CDR3 extends over 12 amino acids. The CDR3 region is CASGRQGTEAFF. CDR3 bases: TGTGCCAGCGGCCGGCAGGGGACTGAAGCTTTCTTT. Full variable domain (outside the CDR3, taken from reference TRBV2 and TRBJ1-1): EPEVTQTPSHQVTQMGQEVILRCVPISNHLYFYWYRQILGQKVEFLVSFYNNEISEKSEIFDDQFSVERPDGSNFTLKIRSTKLEDSAMYFCASGRQGTEAFFGQGTRLTVV.

The genes are TRBV28 and TRBJ2-7; a weak D match, TRBD2 (7 bases). This CDR3 comprises 16 residues. Per germline, CDR1 MDHEN and CDR2 SYDVKM. V was clipped by 6 bases and J by 1 base, with 19 bases between them. DNA for the CDR3: TGTGCCAGCAGCCCAGTCGGGGGCGGGAGATCCTACGAGCAGTACTTC. It yields the protein CASSPVGGGRSYEQYF.

This chain links TRBV7-9 with TRBJ2-1; D is perhaps TRBD2 (5 bases). Trimming removed 6 bases from V and 0 bases from J, with 12 bases in between. Germline-derived CDR1 and CDR2 are SEHNR and FQNEAQ (reference sequence). This CDR3 region has 15 residues. The DNA of the CDR3 is TGTGCCAGCAGTTCTAGCCGGAGCTCCTACAATGAGCAGTTCTTC. Encoded protein: CASSSSRSSYNEQFF.

The table lists this clone with a count of one. The genes are TRBV10-3 and TRBJ1-1; D remains unclear. The CDR3 is made up of 11 amino acids. Germline V gives CDR1 ENHRY, CDR2 SYGVKD. Trimming removed 6 bases at V and 5 bases at J, with 7 bases between. CDR3 amino acids: CAIRGGTEAFF. DNA for the CDR3: TGTGCCATCAGGGGTGGGACTGAAGCTTTCTTT.

This rearrangement joins TRBV27 to TRBJ2-7; TRBD2 matches 8 bases. CDR1 and CDR2 (germline): MNHEY, SMNVEV (reference sequence). V lost 5 bases, J lost 3 bases, and 6 bases stayed unmatched. The CDR3 length is 14 residues. The CDR3 bases are TGTGCCAGCAGTACACCGGGAGGGCTCTACGAGCAGTACTTC. Residues: CASSTPGGLYEQYF.

Many counts were recorded for this clone. Other DNA sequences in the sample encode the same CDR3. This chain links TRBV10-3 with TRBJ2-2; possibly TRBD2 for D (5 bases). Trimming left V 4 bases short and J 7 bases short, with 13 bases between. Germline values: CDR1 ENHRY, CDR2 SYGVKD. CDR3 size: 14 residues. The CDR3 here is CAISVGGLGGELFF. The CDR3 DNA reads TGTGCCATCAGTGTCGGCGGGTTGGGCGGGGAGCTGTTTTTT.

The chain employs TRBV4-3 and TRBJ1-5; D is unclear. The CDR3 spans 14 residues. V dropped 0 bases and J dropped 4 bases, with 7 bases sitting between them. Germline V gives CDR1 LGHNA, CDR2 YSLEER. The DNA for the CDR3 is TGCGCCAGCAGCCAAGATCAGGCGAATCAGCCCCAGCATTTT. Translated, it gives CASSQDQANQPQHF.

This chain joins TRBV9 and TRBJ1-1, with D perhaps matching TRBD1 (6 bases). V shed 4 bases and J shed 3 bases, with 16 bases lying between them. Germline V CDR1 and CDR2: SGDLS, YYNGEE. This CDR3 comprises 15 residues. The CDR3 DNA reads TGTGCCAGCAGCCCTGGGGGACAATGGGACACTGAAGCTTTCTTT. Its translation is CASSPGGQWDTEAFF. Based on the CDR3 plus reference TRBV9 and TRBJ1-1, the full variable domain is DSGVTQTPKHLITATGQRVTLRCSPRSGDLSVYWYQQSLDQGLQFLIQYYNGEERAKGNILERFSAQQFPDLHSELNLSSLELGDSALYFCASSPGGQWDTEAFFGQGTRLTVV.

Concerning this clone: Only one base separates this from a far larger clonotype, so it likely reflects a read error. Different DNA sequences within this sample yield the same CDR3. The J gene is TRBJ2-6, the V gene TRBV30; D ambiguous. Looked up from germline, CDR1 is GTSNPN and CDR2 is SVGIG (reference sequence). There are 14 residues in the CDR3. V shed 1 base and J shed 4 bases, with 8 bases lying between them. CDR3 coding DNA: TGTGCCTGGAGTGAGGGCTCGGGGGCCAACGTCCTGACTTTC. The encoded protein is CAWSEGSGANVLTF.

With respect to this clone: A read error likely explains this, since a far larger clone differs by one base. V is TRBV7-2 and J is TRBJ2-1; D might be TRBD2 (7 bases). With 5 bases removed from V and 9 bases from J, the gap between germline ends came to 20 bases. CDR1 and CDR2 from the germline V gene are SGHTA and FQGNSA. The CDR3 is made up of 15 amino acids. Here the CDR3 reads CASSPRGGCSLEQFF. In DNA form, the CDR3 reads TGTGCCAGCAGCCCACGCGGGGGCTGTAGCCTTGAGCAGTTCTTC.

The chain recombines TRBV4-1 with TRBJ1-1; D is ambiguous. The germline V gene encodes CDR1 MGHRA and CDR2 YSYEKL. V was trimmed by 2 bases and J by 1 base, leaving 8 bases between them. The CDR3 runs 14 residues. The CDR3 bases are TGCGCCAGCAGCCAATACTCACCGAACACTGAAGCTTTCTTT. Amino acids: CASSQYSPNTEAFF.

This chain uses TRBV19 with TRBJ1-5; D unclear. CDR3 length: 14 amino acids. Trimming stripped 5 bases from V and 2 bases from J, with 10 bases between. Germline V lookup: CDR1 LNHDA, CDR2 SQIVND (reference sequence). The CDR3 DNA follows: TGTGCCAGTAGTCCCGGGTACGGCAATCAGCCCCAGCATTTT. Translation: CASSPGYGNQPQHF.

This clone was found a few times. V usage is TRBV9 and J usage is TRBJ1-1; TRBD1 matches at 11 bases. J was trimmed by 5 bases and V by 2 bases; bases with no gene match: 5. CDR3 size: 15 residues. Germline V CDR1 and CDR2: SGDLS, YYNGEE. The CDR3 nucleotides are TGTGCCAGCAGCGTTTCCGGGACAGGGGGTACTGAAGCTTTCTTT. Protein: CASSVSGTGGTEAFF. The complete variable domain, with remaining parts taken from reference TRBV9 and TRBJ1-1, reads DSGVTQTPKHLITATGQRVTLRCSPRSGDLSVYWYQQSLDQGLQFLIQYYNGEERAKGNILERFSAQQFPDLHSELNLSSLELGDSALYFCASSVSGTGGTEAFFGQGTRLTVV.

The rearrangement links TRBV5-1 to TRBJ2-5, with a weak D call TRBD2 (6 bases). V lost 7 bases and J lost 5, with 21 bases in between. The germline CDR1 and CDR2 sequences are SGHRS and YFSETQ. The CDR3 has 15 amino acids. CDR3 protein: CASAAGLRRVETQYF. The DNA for the CDR3 is TGCGCCAGCGCGGCCGGACTCAGGAGGGTGGAGACCCAGTACTTC.

The chain carries TRBV14 and TRBJ2-7; 11 nucleotides agree with TRBD2. CDR1 is SGHDN, CDR2 FVKESK, per germline. The V gene end was trimmed by 1 base and the J gene end by 7 bases; junction bases not matched to a gene: 9. The CDR3 totals 16 residues. Written as DNA, the CDR3 is TGTGCCAGCAGCCAAGCAAGGCTAGCGGGAGGCTATGAGCAGTACTTC. This sequence encodes CASSQARLAGGYEQYF.

This clone was found a few times. The chain couples TRBV12-1 to TRBJ1-2; TRBD1, the table's D call, was not compared with the DNA. TRBV12-1 is labeled a pseudogene. The CDR3 totals 16 residues. CDR3 protein: CASSHPDSESNYGYTF. In DNA form, the CDR3 reads TGTGCCAGCAGCCATCCAGACAGCGAATCTAACTATGGCTACACCTTC.